This TCR gamma chain was recorded in a study of intestinal T cells in coeliac disease. Overall study results and limits: TRG clustering correctly classified 51 of 54 biopsies (approximately 94%). An age-split analysis gave no significant classification. Each sample likely lost a proportion of TCR sequences from degraded FFPE DNA. TRD kmer-based clustering correctly classified all 20 or so biopsies in training, with reported leave-one-out accuracy of about 91%.

This clone was recorded a few times. Its antigen is not known. The TRG library came from 200 to 250 ng of biopsy DNA amplified with LymphoTrack primers. TCRdb re-processed the multiplex PCR reads using CATT. In the table there are about 580 gamma-chain clones, roughly 51% of which are singletons. Genomic DNA came from ten approximately 4.8-µm formalin-fixed paraffin-embedded scrolls per case. J lost 6 bases, V lost 1 base, and 2 bases had no gene match. CDR1 and CDR2 from the germline V gene are EGSNGY and YDSYNSKV. CDR3 length: 13 amino acids. This sequence originates from a human donor with celiac disease. V gene TRGV2 combines with J gene TRGJP2. What was sequenced was a duodenal biopsy. For the CDR3, the DNA is TGTGCCACCTGGGACGGCGGTGATTGGATCAAGACGTTT. Protein: CATWDGGDWIKTF.